Each of the 4 T cell receptor beta chains below was sequenced from the same sample in a study of shared clonotypes between healthy human individuals. Repertoires were generated with immunoSEQ multiplex PCR, while TCRdb's copy carries only in-frame clones and drops some. In the table there are roughly 1 million clones, about four fifths of which are singletons. The specimen sequenced was memory CD4+ T cells from PBMCs. Sample subset: CD45RA-negative fraction. These receptors were collected from a man younger than 35 in good health. Some clones in this sample may be carry-over from other donors' samples.

The chain has TRBV2 and TRBJ2-5; D is possibly TRBD1 (6 bases). Germline CDR1 reads SNHLY; CDR2 reads FYNNEI. The CDR3 is 13 residues long. The V and J ends lost 6 bases and 5 bases respectively, with 13 bases between them. The CDR3 DNA is TGTGCCAGCAGAACAGGGTTGGAGGAGACCCAGTACTTC. Its translation: CASRTGLEETQYF. The entire variable domain, with the rest obtained from reference TRBV2 and TRBJ2-5, is as follows: EPEVTQTPSHQVTQMGQEVILRCVPISNHLYFYWYRQILGQKVEFLVSFYNNEISEKSEIFDDQFSVERPDGSNFTLKIRSTKLEDSAMYFCASRTGLEETQYFGPGTRLLVL.

The V gene is TRBV11-2, the J gene TRBJ2-1; D call uncertain. V was pared by 2 bases and J by 1 base, with 9 bases between. CDR3 length equals 15 residues. Germline V CDR1 and CDR2: SGHAT, FQNNGV. The CDR3 spells CASSLTMTSYNEQFF. The CDR3 nucleotides are TGTGCCAGCAGCTTAACTATGACTTCCTACAATGAGCAGTTCTTC. The variable domain in full, with the rest retrieved from reference TRBV11-2 and TRBJ2-1, is EAGVAQSPRYKIIEKRQSVAFWCNPISGHATLYWYQQILGQGPKLLIQFQNNGVVDDSQLPKDRFSAERLKGVDSTLKIQPAKLEDSAVYLCASSLTMTSYNEQFFGPGTRLTVL.

This clone showed up just once. The chain links TRBV28 to TRBJ2-3; 12 nucleotides align to TRBD2. CDR3 length: 16 residues. J was trimmed by 3 bases and V by 3 bases; bases with no gene match: 4. Germline CDR1 is MDHEN and CDR2 is SYDVKM. In nucleotides, the CDR3 is TGTGCCAGCAGTTTTACTAGCGGGAGGCGGACAGATACGCAGTATTTT. Translated: CASSFTSGRRTDTQYF.

The J gene is TRBJ1-1, the V gene TRBV10-1; TRBD1 is a possible D gene (5 bases). This CDR3 is built from 13 residues. The V gene's germline CDR1 is WNHNN and CDR2 SYGVQD (reference sequence). Trimming left V 5 bases short and J 4 bases short, with 11 bases between. As DNA, the CDR3 is TGCGCCAGCAGTAGGGACGAGGGCACTGAAGCTTTCTTT. Protein product: CASSRDEGTEAFF.